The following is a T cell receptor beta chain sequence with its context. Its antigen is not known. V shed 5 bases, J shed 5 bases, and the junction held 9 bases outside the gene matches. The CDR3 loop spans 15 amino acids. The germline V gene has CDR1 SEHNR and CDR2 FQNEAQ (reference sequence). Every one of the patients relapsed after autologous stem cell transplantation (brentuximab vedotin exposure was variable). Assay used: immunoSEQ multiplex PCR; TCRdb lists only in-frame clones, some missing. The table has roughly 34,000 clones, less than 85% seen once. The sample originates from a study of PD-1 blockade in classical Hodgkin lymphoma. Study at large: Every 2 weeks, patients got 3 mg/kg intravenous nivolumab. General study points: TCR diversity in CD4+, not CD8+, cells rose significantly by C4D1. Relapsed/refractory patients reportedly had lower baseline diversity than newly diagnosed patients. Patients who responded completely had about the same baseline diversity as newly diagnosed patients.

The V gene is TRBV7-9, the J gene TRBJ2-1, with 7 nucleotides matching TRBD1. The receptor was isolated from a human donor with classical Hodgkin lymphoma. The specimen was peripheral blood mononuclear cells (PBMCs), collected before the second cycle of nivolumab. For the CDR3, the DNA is TGTGCCAGCAGCCAGGGGACAGACCTTGACAATGAGCAGTTCTTC. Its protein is CASSQGTDLDNEQFF.